This T cell receptor beta chain was identified in a study of response to subunit inactivated influenza vaccine. Study-wide results and limits: New T cells are recruited in small numbers by each seasonal influenza vaccination, according to the authors' suggestion.

TCRdb fed the RT-PCR reads into MiXCR, producing one record per CDR3 protein. The table shows around 490,000 distinct CDR3 sequences, with approximately 7.1% occurring only once. The sample holds a few counts of this clonotype. The target antigen is unknown. This CDR3 comprises 13 residues. The ends were cut back, 5 bases at V and 0 bases at J, with 9 bases in the middle. The V gene's germline CDR1 is SGHRS and CDR2 YFSETQ. V and J are TRBV5-1 and TRBJ2-7; TRBD1 might be the D (5 bases). The receptor was isolated from a man aged 45-69 years who received an inactivated influenza vaccine. The sequences come from PBMCs from blood, collected less than 30 months after vaccination. The CDR3 loop reads CASRGDSSYEQYF. The DNA for the CDR3 is TGCGCCAGCAGGGGCGACAGCTCCTACGAGCAGTACTTC.